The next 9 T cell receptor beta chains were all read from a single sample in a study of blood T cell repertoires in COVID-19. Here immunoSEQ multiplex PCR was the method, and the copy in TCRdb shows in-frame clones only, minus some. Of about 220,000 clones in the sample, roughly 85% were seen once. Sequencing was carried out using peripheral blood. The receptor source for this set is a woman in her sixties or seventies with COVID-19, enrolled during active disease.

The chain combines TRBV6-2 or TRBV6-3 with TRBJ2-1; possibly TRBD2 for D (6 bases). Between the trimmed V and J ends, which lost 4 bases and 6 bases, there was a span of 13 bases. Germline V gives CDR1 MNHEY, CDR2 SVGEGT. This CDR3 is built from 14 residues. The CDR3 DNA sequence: TGTGCCAGCAGTTGGCGGGTCGGGGGCAATGAGCAGTTCTTC. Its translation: CASSWRVGGNEQFF.

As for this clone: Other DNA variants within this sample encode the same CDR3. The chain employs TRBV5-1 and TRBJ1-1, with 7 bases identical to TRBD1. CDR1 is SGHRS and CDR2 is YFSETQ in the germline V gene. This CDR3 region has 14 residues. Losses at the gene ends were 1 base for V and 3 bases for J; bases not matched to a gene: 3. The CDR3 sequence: CASSLRQGDTEAFF. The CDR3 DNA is TGCGCCAGCAGCTTGCGGCAGGGGGACACTGAAGCTTTCTTT.

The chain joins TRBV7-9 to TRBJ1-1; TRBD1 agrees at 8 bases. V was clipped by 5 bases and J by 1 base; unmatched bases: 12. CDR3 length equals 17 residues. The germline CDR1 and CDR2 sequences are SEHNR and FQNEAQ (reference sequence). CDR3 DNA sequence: TGTGCCAGCAGCCGGACAGACAGGGGCCTACGGAACACTGAAGCTTTCTTT. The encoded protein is CASSRTDRGLRNTEAFF.

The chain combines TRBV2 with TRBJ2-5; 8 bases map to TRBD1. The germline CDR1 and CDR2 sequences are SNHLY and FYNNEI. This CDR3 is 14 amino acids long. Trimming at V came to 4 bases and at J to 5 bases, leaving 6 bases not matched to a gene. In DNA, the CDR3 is TGTGCCAGCAGTGGTGGGGGACAGGTCGAGACCCAGTACTTC. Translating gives CASSGGGQVETQYF. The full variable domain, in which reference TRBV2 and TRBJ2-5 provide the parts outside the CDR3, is EPEVTQTPSHQVTQMGQEVILRCVPISNHLYFYWYRQILGQKVEFLVSFYNNEISEKSEIFDDQFSVERPDGSNFTLKIRSTKLEDSAMYFCASSGGGQVETQYFGPGTRLLVL.

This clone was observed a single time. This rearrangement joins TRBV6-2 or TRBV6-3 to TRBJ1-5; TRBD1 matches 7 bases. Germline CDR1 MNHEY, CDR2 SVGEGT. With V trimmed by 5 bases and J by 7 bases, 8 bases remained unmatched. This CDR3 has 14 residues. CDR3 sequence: CASSQGQDPQPQHF. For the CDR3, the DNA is TGTGCCAGCAGTCAAGGACAGGATCCCCAGCCCCAGCATTTT.

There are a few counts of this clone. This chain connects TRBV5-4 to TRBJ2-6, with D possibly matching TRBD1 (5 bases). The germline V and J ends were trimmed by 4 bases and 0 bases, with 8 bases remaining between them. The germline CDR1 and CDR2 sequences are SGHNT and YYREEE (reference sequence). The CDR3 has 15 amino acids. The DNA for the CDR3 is TGTGCCAGCAGCCTAGGGGTCTCTGGGGCCAACGTCCTGACTTTC. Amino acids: CASSLGVSGANVLTF.

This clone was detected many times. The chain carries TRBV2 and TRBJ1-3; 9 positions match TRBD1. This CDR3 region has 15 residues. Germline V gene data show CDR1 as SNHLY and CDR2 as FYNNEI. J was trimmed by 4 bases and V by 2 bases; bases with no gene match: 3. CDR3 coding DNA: TGTGCCAGCAGTGAAACCGGGACAGGGGGAAACACCATATATTTT. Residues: CASSETGTGGNTIYF.

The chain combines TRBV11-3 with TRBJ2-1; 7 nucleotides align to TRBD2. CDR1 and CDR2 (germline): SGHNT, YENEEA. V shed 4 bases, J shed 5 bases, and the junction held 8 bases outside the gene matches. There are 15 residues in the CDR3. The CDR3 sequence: CASSSGSGENNEQFF. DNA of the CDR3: TGTGCCAGCAGCTCCGGGAGCGGGGAAAACAATGAGCAGTTCTTC.

The CDR3 protein is CATSDHGGGNIQYF. In DNA, the CDR3 is TGTGCCACCAGTGACCATGGGGGCGGGAACATTCAGTACTTC. This chain connects TRBV24-1 to TRBJ2-4; maybe TRBD1 (6 bases). The germline gives CDR1 KGHDR, CDR2 SFDVKD. V was shortened by 4 bases and J by 7 bases, with 13 bases between the two germline ends. This CDR3 contains 14 residues.